This T cell receptor (beta chain) comes out of a study of patients and donors after allogeneic stem cell transplantation (dated by TCRdb to the early 2020s). Library preparation was by RT-PCR. TCRdb names NextSeq 550 as the instrument used. Clones were called with MiXCR by TCRdb after fastp trimmed the public reads at Q25, and only in-frame beta chains were retained. Records with the same CDR3 protein are collapsed into one entry carrying the most frequent genes and DNA. Recorded for this sample are 400,000 to 500,000 distinct CDR3 sequences; under 20% of them occurred a single time. Around 6.8% of the sample is held by the ten biggest clonotypes. Spanning cysteine to phenylalanine, the CDR3 consists of 17 amino acids. The only DNA kept is the CDR3, 51 bases in frame from the first base. Compared with germline, V lacks 6 bases and J lacks 4 bases; bases without a gene match: 16. CDR1 and CDR2 are drawn from the germline V gene: MNHNS, SASEGT.

Notes on this clonotype: Its target antigen remains unknown. No base quality information exists; no much larger clone differs at one position.

The TCR comes from a human donor who was either an allogeneic HSCT recipient or a stem cell or donor lymphocyte infusion donor (not recorded which). It is not recorded whose cells these are; they may come from a transplant donor. The chain joins TRBV6-1 to TRBJ2-7, with 9 bases matching TRBD2. The sequenced sample was blood, either unsorted or a sorted T cell fraction (not recorded which). The CDR3 protein: CASRILSGGGAFYEQYF. The nucleotide sequence is TGTGCCAGCAGGATCCTTTCCGGCGGGGGGGCATTTTACGAGCAGTACTTC.